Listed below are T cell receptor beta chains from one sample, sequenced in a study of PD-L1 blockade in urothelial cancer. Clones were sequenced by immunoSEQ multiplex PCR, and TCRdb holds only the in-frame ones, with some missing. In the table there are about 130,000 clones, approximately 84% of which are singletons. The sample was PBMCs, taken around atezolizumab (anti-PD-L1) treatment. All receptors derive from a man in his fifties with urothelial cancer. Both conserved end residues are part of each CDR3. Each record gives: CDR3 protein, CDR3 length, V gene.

cdr3_aa: CASSLVGTSGRTYSYEQYF
cdr3_length: 19
v_call: TRBV7-8

cdr3_aa: CASSLSRQGDYGYTF
cdr3_length: 15
v_call: TRBV28

cdr3_aa: CASSLVAQDYEQYF
cdr3_length: 14
v_call: TRBV11-2

cdr3_aa: CASSTRGRLAPGEQFF
cdr3_length: 16
v_call: TRBV19

cdr3_aa: CASRVRAANTEAFF
cdr3_length: 14
v_call: TRBV19

cdr3_aa: CASSTSLDRDTQYF
cdr3_length: 14
v_call: TRBV19

cdr3_aa: CASSGRWGLNEQFF
cdr3_length: 14
v_call: TRBV9

cdr3_aa: CASSQGIGLAGNEQFF
cdr3_length: 16
v_call: TRBV4-2

cdr3_aa: CASSLAGLAAYNEQFF
cdr3_length: 16
v_call: TRBV5-5

cdr3_aa: CASSLNRGGMAGELFF
cdr3_length: 16
v_call: TRBV5-5

cdr3_aa: CASSLIGTTGIGNEQFF
cdr3_length: 17
v_call: TRBV7-3

cdr3_aa: CASSQAGTGGEKLFF
cdr3_length: 15
v_call: TRBV5-1

cdr3_aa: CASSGSPGENTEAFF
cdr3_length: 15
v_call: TRBV19

cdr3_aa: CACSGTGPTNQPQHF
cdr3_length: 15
v_call: TRBV30

cdr3_aa: CASSEAAGNSERAFF
cdr3_length: 15
v_call: TRBV2

cdr3_aa: CASSSPGTGGARYEQYF
cdr3_length: 17
v_call: TRBV28

cdr3_aa: CASKGGGGTSSYEQYF
cdr3_length: 16
v_call: TRBV7-9

cdr3_aa: CASSASGSYTGELFF
cdr3_length: 15
v_call: TRBV9

cdr3_aa: CASRPGTGLIADTQYF
cdr3_length: 16
v_call: TRBV9

cdr3_aa: CASSSGQGSQETQYF
cdr3_length: 15
v_call: TRBV7-2

cdr3_aa: CASSWTSGHNEQFF
cdr3_length: 14
v_call: TRBV7-3

cdr3_aa: CASSPPHGLAGYNEQFF
cdr3_length: 17
v_call: TRBV11-2

cdr3_aa: CASRGGQGYNEQFF
cdr3_length: 14
v_call: TRBV28

cdr3_aa: CASSVEAGTDTQYF
cdr3_length: 14
v_call: TRBV9

cdr3_aa: CASSTYNEQFF
cdr3_length: 11
v_call: TRBV2

cdr3_aa: CANSYQETQYF
cdr3_length: 11
v_call: TRBV2

cdr3_aa: CASSSFFPSFFEQYF
cdr3_length: 15
v_call: TRBV28

cdr3_aa: CASSFWPNTEAFF
cdr3_length: 13
v_call: TRBV28

cdr3_aa: CASSSRTGWESGANVLTF
cdr3_length: 18
v_call: TRBV7-2

cdr3_aa: CANSFLAGREETQYF
cdr3_length: 15
v_call: TRBV7-8

cdr3_aa: CASSLSYPGGYGYTF
cdr3_length: 15
v_call: TRBV27

cdr3_aa: CASSAKGTGNTEAFF
cdr3_length: 15
v_call: TRBV6-1

cdr3_aa: CASSVTGAYEQYF
cdr3_length: 13
v_call: TRBV11-3

cdr3_aa: CATSRGTANYGYTF
cdr3_length: 14
v_call: TRBV5-4

cdr3_aa: CASSSGQPNQETQYF
cdr3_length: 15
v_call: TRBV5-1

cdr3_aa: CASSFTRGRADTGELFF
cdr3_length: 17
v_call: TRBV7-8

cdr3_aa: CASSLSSSGRTDTQYF
cdr3_length: 16
v_call: TRBV7-2

cdr3_aa: CASSVAGMNTEAFF
cdr3_length: 14
v_call: TRBV5-4

cdr3_aa: CASSKTGNSRNTEAFF
cdr3_length: 16
v_call: TRBV19

cdr3_aa: CASSIDRRPNTEAFF
cdr3_length: 15
v_call: TRBV19

cdr3_aa: CASSQDTGLGGEKLFF
cdr3_length: 16
v_call: TRBV4-1

cdr3_aa: CASSAAGTGTGNTIYF
cdr3_length: 16
v_call: TRBV5-1

cdr3_aa: CAWKQGGWNNQPQHF
cdr3_length: 15
v_call: TRBV30

cdr3_aa: CASSYSRGSGGYTF
cdr3_length: 14
v_call: TRBV6-5